What follows are 15 T cell receptor beta chains derived from one specimen sequenced in a study of cytomegalovirus exposure and HLA in healthy donors. Use of 60 Vbeta and 13 Jbeta primers characterized the PCR. The data were produced by immunoSEQ multiplex PCR, yet TCRdb's version contains in-frame clones alone and is incomplete. Altogether 130,000 to 150,000 clones are present, around 80% being singletons, with the ten largest covering nearly 7%. Specimen: PBMCs. The source of these receptors is a middle-aged man in good health and CMV-seropositive.

V usage is TRBV5-1 and J usage is TRBJ1-3; 8 nucleotides match TRBD1. This CDR3 region has 16 residues. Germline values: CDR1 SGHRS, CDR2 YFSETQ. Trimming took 3 bases from V and 0 from J; bases not matched to a gene: 5. CDR3 coding DNA: TGCGCCAGCAGCTCCCTAGACAGGGGCTCTGGAAACACCATATATTTT. Its protein is CASSSLDRGSGNTIYF. Using reference TRBV5-1 and TRBJ1-3 for the parts outside the CDR3, the full variable domain is KAGVTQTPRYLIKTRGQQVTLSCSPISGHRSVSWYQQTPGQGLQFLFEYFSETQRNKGNFPGRFSGRQFSNSRSEMNVSTLELGDSALYLCASSSLDRGSGNTIYFGEGSWLTVV.

This chain connects TRBV27 to TRBJ2-7; 7 bases align to TRBD1. The V gene end was trimmed by 8 bases and the J gene end by 3 bases; junction bases not matched to a gene: 7. This CDR3 is 13 amino acids long. Germline assignment: CDR1 MNHEY and CDR2 SMNVEV (reference sequence). The CDR3 loop is CASQETGHYEQYF. CDR3 in DNA: TGTGCCAGCCAAGAGACAGGGCACTACGAGCAGTACTTC.

This clone was picked up a small number of times. The chain combines TRBV12-5 with TRBJ2-1; TRBD1 is a possible D gene (6 bases). This CDR3 is built from 12 residues. Deletions cut 1 base from V and 12 bases from J, with 10 bases between. Germline CDR1 reads LGHNT; CDR2 reads FRNRAP. CDR3 bases: TGTGCTAGTGGTTTGGCCCTACAGGGGCAGTTCTTC. It codes for CASGLALQGQFF.

This clone was recorded a few times. The chain is built from TRBV7-9 and TRBJ2-1, with unresolved D. Germline-derived CDR1 and CDR2 are SEHNR and FQNEAQ (reference sequence). There are 14 residues in the CDR3. Trimming removed 5 bases from V and 4 bases from J, with 12 bases in between. CDR3 DNA: TGTGCCAGCAGCCCGCCTCAGAGGTACAATGAGCAGTTCTTC. As protein: CASSPPQRYNEQFF.

As regards this clone: Within the sample, other DNA sequences also encode this same CDR3. This chain uses TRBV6-5 with TRBJ1-6, with a tentative D call TRBD1 (5 bases). From germline, CDR1 is MNHEY and CDR2 SVGAGI. The CDR3 is 13 residues long. The V gene lost 5 bases and the J gene lost 5 bases, with 7 bases spanning the gap. This chain's CDR3 is CASSDSHNSPLHF. As DNA, the CDR3 is TGTGCCAGCAGTGACAGCCATAATTCACCCCTCCACTTT.

CDR3 sequence (DNA): TGCGCCAGCAGGGATACACAGGGGGCGGTTGAGCAGTTCTTC. Residues: CASRDTQGAVEQFF. The chain recombines TRBV4-3 with TRBJ2-1; 9 positions agree with TRBD1. Germline V lookup: CDR1 LGHNA, CDR2 YSLEER. V shed 6 bases and J 9 bases; nucleotides not matched to a gene: 9. There are 14 residues in the CDR3.

V gene TRBV7-2 combines with J gene TRBJ1-2, with D tentatively TRBD1 (5 bases). Trimming stripped 1 base from V and 4 bases from J, with 25 bases between. The CDR3 has 19 residues. CDR1 SGHTA and CDR2 FQGNSA come from the germline V gene. This CDR3 is CASSLGFGWPGGVAYGYTF. Here the CDR3 DNA reads TGTGCCAGCAGCTTAGGGTTTGGGTGGCCTGGGGGGGTTGCCTATGGCTACACCTTC.

DNA for the CDR3: TGCAGCGTTGGGTGGGGGGGCGGAAACACCATATATTTT. Translated, it gives CSVGWGGGNTIYF. The rearrangement links TRBV29-1 to TRBJ1-3; D is possibly TRBD1 (6 bases). V shed 4 bases and J shed 4 bases, with 11 bases lying between them. Germline lookup yields CDR1 SQVTM and CDR2 ANQGSEA. There are 13 residues in the CDR3.

CDR3 in amino acids: CASSFGTGGIKTQYF. CDR3 sequence (DNA): TGTGCCAGCAGCTTCGGGACAGGGGGCATAAAGACCCAGTACTTC. The rearrangement links TRBV5-6 to TRBJ2-5, with TRBD1 matching 12 bases. After removal of 2 bases from V and 6 bases from J, the junction contained 5 bases not matched to a gene. The germline V gene has CDR1 SGHDT and CDR2 YYEEEE. This CDR3 region has 15 residues.

The chain combines TRBV7-9 with TRBJ2-5; 8 nucleotides match TRBD1. This CDR3 spans 14 amino acids. After removal of 5 bases from V and 4 bases from J, the junction contained 6 bases not matched to a gene. Germline V gene sequence: CDR1 SEHNR, CDR2 FQNEAQ (reference sequence). The CDR3 region has the DNA TGTGCCAGCAGCATCTCGGACAGGGCAGAGACCCAGTACTTC. Amino acid sequence: CASSISDRAETQYF.

Only a few counts were recorded for this clone. The chain is built from TRBV2 and TRBJ2-7; D is perhaps TRBD1 (6 bases). Germline CDR1 reads SNHLY; CDR2 reads FYNNEI. The CDR3 spans 16 residues. V was clipped by 7 bases and J by 2 bases, with 21 bases between them. Here the CDR3 reads CASKLFVTGRPYEQYF. The CDR3 DNA reads TGTGCCAGCAAGTTATTCGTGACAGGTCGGCCCTACGAGCAGTACTTC.

V gene TRBV10-2 combines with J gene TRBJ2-7, with TRBD2 matching 8 bases. Trimming cost V 2 bases and J 3 bases; bases outside gene matches: 6. The CDR3 covers 15 residues. Germline V gene data show CDR1 as WSHSY and CDR2 as SAAADI. CDR3 residues: CASSESQRGNYEQYF. The CDR3 DNA reads as TGCGCCAGCAGTGAGAGCCAGCGGGGGAACTACGAGCAGTACTTC.

About this clone: Other DNA sequences in this specimen translate into the identical CDR3. The chain is built from TRBV5-4 and TRBJ2-7, with TRBD1 identical over 8 bases. The CDR3 is 14 amino acids. V lost 6 bases and J lost 4; bases outside the gene matches: 9. CDR1 and CDR2 (germline): SGHNT, YYREEE (reference sequence). The CDR3 here is CASTFGQGEYEQYF. The DNA of the CDR3 is TGTGCCAGCACCTTCGGACAGGGCGAGTACGAGCAGTACTTC.

The V call is TRBV5-1, the J call TRBJ2-1; 7 positions agree with TRBD2. The CDR3 spans 16 residues. Per germline, CDR1 SGHRS and CDR2 YFSETQ. V shed 7 bases and J 2 bases; nucleotides not matched to a gene: 12. The CDR3 nucleotides are TGCGCCAGCGGCCTCGGGAGGCGGGGTACCTACAATGAGCAGTTCTTC. Its protein product is CASGLGRRGTYNEQFF.

Here the CDR3 reads CASSVNSRGGSEKLFF. In DNA, the CDR3 is TGCGCCAGCAGCGTCAACTCGAGGGGAGGAAGTGAAAAACTGTTTTTT. This chain joins TRBV5-1 and TRBJ1-4; TRBD1 is a possible D gene (5 bases). The CDR3 totals 16 residues. Looked up from germline, CDR1 is SGHRS and CDR2 is YFSETQ. V dropped 4 bases and J dropped 7 bases, with 20 bases sitting between them.